This paragraph reports one T cell receptor (beta chain). Its antigen is undetermined. Pooled in the analysis were second doses at about 4 or about 12 weeks. Sequenced by immunoSEQ multiplex PCR; TCRdb stores in-frame clones only, minus some. This sample has some 250,000 clones, with almost 95% found just once. These data belong to a study of T cell responses to AZD1222 COVID-19 vaccine. Overall study findings and caveats: Targets within unmutated variant regions were reportedly found for nearly half of spike-specific TCRs. Donors, mostly white British, included more females; clonal diversity was possibly underestimated.

The receptor was isolated from an adult who received the AZD1222 COVID-19 vaccine. The sample was peripheral blood, taken 28 days after the second AZD1222 dose.

For the CDR3, the DNA is TGTGCCAGCAGTTTATCGGGAGTCAACACCGGGGAGCTGTTTTTT. It encodes CASSLSGVNTGELFF. This rearrangement joins TRBV28 to TRBJ2-2; the D gene is possibly TRBD2 (6 bases). The CDR3 is 15 amino acids. From germline, CDR1 is MDHEN and CDR2 SYDVKM. Trimming removed 1 base at V and 2 bases at J, with 8 bases between. The whole variable domain, remainder taken from reference TRBV28 and TRBJ2-2, is DVKVTQSSRYLVKRTGEKVFLECVQDMDHENMFWYRQDPGLGLRLIYFSYDVKMKEKGDIPEGYSVSREKKERFSLILESASTNQTSMYLCASSLSGVNTGELFFGEGSRLTVL.